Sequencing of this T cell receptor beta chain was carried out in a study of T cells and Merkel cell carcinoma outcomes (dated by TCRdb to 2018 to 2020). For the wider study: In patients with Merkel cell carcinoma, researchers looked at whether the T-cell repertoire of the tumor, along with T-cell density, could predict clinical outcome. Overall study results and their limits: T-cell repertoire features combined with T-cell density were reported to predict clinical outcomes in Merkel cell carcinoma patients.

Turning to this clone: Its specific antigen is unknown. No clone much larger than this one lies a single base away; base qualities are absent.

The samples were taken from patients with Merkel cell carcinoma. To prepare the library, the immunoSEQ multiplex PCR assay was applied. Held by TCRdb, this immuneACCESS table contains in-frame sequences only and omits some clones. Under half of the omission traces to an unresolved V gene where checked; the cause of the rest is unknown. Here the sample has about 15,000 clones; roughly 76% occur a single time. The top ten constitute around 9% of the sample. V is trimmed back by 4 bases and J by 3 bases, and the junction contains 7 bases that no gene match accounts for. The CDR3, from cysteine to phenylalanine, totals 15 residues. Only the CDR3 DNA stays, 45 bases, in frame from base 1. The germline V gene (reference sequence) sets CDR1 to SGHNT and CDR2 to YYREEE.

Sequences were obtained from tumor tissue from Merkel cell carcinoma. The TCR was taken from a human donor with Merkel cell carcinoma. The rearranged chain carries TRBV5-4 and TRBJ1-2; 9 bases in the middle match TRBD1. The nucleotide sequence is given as TGTGCCAGCAGCGAGGGACAGGGCGCTCACTATGGCTACACCTTC. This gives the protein CASSEGQGAHYGYTF.